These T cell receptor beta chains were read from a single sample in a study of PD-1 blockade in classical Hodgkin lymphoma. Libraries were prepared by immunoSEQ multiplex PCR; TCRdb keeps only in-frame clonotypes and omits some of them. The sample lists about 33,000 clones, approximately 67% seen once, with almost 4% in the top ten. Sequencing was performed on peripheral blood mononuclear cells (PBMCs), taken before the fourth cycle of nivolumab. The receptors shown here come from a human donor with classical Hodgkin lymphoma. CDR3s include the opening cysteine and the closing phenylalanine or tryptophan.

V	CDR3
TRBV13	CASSPPGAGDLYEQYF
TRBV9	CASSVYPGLADPPDTQYF
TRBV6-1	CASKGSAEAFF
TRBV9	CASSVDWGRLTDTQYF
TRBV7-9	CASSLVVGQWLAGESEQFF
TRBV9	CASSVGVMNTEAFF
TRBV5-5	CASSQDLNYGYTF
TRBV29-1	CSAPVTGVKGYGYTF
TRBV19	CASSIVGGSNYGYTF
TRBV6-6	CASTEYLGTEAFF
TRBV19	CASSTSRGREEAFF
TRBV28	CASNPGHNYEQYF
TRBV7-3	CASSPAGLTDTQYF
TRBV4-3	CASSQAPASTDTQYF
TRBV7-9	CASRTGFQGANVLTF
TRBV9	CASSVGWTGSYEQYF
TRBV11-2	CASSLDPGPDGYTF
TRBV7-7	CASSFSPGVVDEQFF
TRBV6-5	CASTLRWNYGYTF
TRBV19	CASSIIGGTLEQYF
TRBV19	CASSIGGTVGNEQYF
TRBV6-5	CASSHPQGILSEAFF
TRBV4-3	CASSQDRRHYEQYF
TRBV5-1	CASSPGQAALYGYTF
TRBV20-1	CSASEQIEAFF
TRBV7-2	CASGVAGRRETQYF
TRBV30	CASEQGMANSPLHF
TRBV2	CASRAGTTIYNEQFF
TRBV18	CASSENTEAFF
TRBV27	CASSLGTSGRNEQFF
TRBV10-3	CAISESGYEQYF
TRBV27	CASRGTARGEAFF
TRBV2	CASRQVAFYGYTF
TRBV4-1	CASSQDLDSSDYEQYF
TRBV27	CASSSRQGDGYTF
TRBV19	CATKTDRTDTQYF
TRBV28	CASSSLGSGRFRGGDTQYF
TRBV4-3	CASSHRGLGTEAFF
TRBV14	CASSQGLGQVVPNEQFF
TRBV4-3	CASSQVLDSNQPQHF